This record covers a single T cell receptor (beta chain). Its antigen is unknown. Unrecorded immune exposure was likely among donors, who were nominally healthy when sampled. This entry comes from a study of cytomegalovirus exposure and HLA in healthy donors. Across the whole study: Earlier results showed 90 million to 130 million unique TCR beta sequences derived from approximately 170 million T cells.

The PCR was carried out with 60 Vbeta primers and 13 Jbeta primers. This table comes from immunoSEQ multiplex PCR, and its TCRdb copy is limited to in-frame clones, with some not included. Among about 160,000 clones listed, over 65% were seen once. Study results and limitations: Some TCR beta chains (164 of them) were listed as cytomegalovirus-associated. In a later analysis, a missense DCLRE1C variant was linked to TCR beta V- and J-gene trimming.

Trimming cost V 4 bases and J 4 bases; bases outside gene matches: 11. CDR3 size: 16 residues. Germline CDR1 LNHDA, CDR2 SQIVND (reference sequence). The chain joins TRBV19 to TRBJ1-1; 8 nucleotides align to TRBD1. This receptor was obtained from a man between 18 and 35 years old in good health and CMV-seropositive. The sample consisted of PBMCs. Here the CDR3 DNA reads TGTGCCAGTAGTAAGCCAGGGGGCCTCATGGGCACTGAAGCTTTCTTT. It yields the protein CASSKPGGLMGTEAFF.